This T cell receptor beta chain was profiled in a study of cytomegalovirus exposure and HLA in healthy donors. This PCR relied on a set of 60 Vbeta primers and 13 Jbeta primers. Original data processing: As a later analysis found, there were 78 million or so unique TCR beta chains, of which roughly 11 million were shared. Sequencing used immunoSEQ multiplex PCR; TCRdb keeps in-frame clones, though not all of them. V, J and clone size are taken as reported in that table, and D and trimming were inferred from the DNA itself. Of some 170,000 clones detected, approximately 78% appear once; the ten largest clones hold under 1%. Germline CDR1 reads MGHRA; CDR2 reads YSYEKL. V lost 0 bases, J lost 5 bases, and 7 bases stayed unmatched. The CDR3 is 17 amino acids.

Sequencing was done on a sample of PBMCs. The TCR was taken from a girl aged 2 to 9 in good health and CMV-seropositive. This rearrangement joins TRBV4-1 to TRBJ1-5, with 10 bases aligning to TRBD1. The CDR3 loop reads CASSQDSRGQGHQPQHF. The CDR3 coding sequence is TGCGCCAGCAGCCAAGATAGTAGGGGACAGGGGCATCAGCCCCAGCATTTT.